This T cell receptor (beta chain) was retrieved from a study of blood T cell repertoires in COVID-19. Produced via immunoSEQ multiplex PCR; TCRdb's table is partial and in-frame only. The repertoire holds over 200,000 clones, 75% to 90% seen once, with 2.5% to 3% in the top ten. The sequenced sample consisted of peripheral blood. The origin of this receptor is a woman between 65 and 79 years old with active or convalescent COVID-19.

This CDR3 reads CASSLGLAGVNEQFF. The CDR3 DNA follows: TGCGCCAGCAGCTTGGGACTAGCGGGAGTAAACGAGCAGTTCTTC. The rearrangement uses TRBV5-1 and TRBJ2-1; 12 bases align to TRBD2. J gave up 10 bases and V 0 bases, and 5 bases lay outside the gene matches. CDR3 length: 15 residues. CDR1 is SGHRS and CDR2 is YFSETQ in the germline V gene.